The 21 T cell receptor beta chains below were found in one sample sequenced in a study of T-cell reconstitution after alpha-beta-depleted transplantation in children. The authors prepared the TCRbeta library with unique molecular identifiers. TCRdb ran MiXCR on the PCR reads and lists one entry per CDR3 protein. The profile covers 500,000 to 750,000 distinct CDR3 sequences, with 25% to 30% appearing a single time and about a third taken by the ten largest. This specimen consisted of PBMCs, obtained before TCRalphabeta/CD19-depleted stem cell transplant. Receptors originate from a boy under two years old with Wiskott-Aldrich syndrome, due to receive a stem cell transplant.

This rearrangement joins TRBV5-1 to TRBJ2-1; tentatively, D is TRBD2 (5 bases). V was trimmed by 0 bases and J by 8 bases, leaving 15 bases between them. The CDR3 loop spans 15 amino acids. Per the germline V gene, CDR1 is SGHRS and CDR2 is YFSETQ. The CDR3 protein is CASSLVAPIVDEQFF. CDR3 DNA sequence: TGCGCCAGCAGCTTGGTAGCGCCCATCGTAGATGAGCAGTTCTTC.

The chain employs TRBV15 and TRBJ2-7; D is perhaps TRBD2 (6 bases). Germline-derived CDR1 and CDR2 are LNHNV and YYDKDF (reference sequence). CDR3 length equals 14 residues. V lost 4 bases and J lost 3, with 13 bases in between. CDR3 protein: CATSKGTGVYEQYF. CDR3 in DNA: TGTGCCACCAGCAAAGGGACGGGGGTCTACGAGCAGTACTTC.

The rearrangement links TRBV2 to TRBJ2-2; D might be TRBD1 (7 bases). Trimming stripped 7 bases from V and 4 bases from J, with 13 bases between. CDR3 length: 14 residues. The germline V gene has CDR1 SNHLY and CDR2 FYNNEI. The CDR3 region has the DNA TGTGCCAGCATCAGGGGGGATCTCACCGGGGAGCTGTTTTTT. This codes for CASIRGDLTGELFF.

The V and J genes are TRBV5-1 and TRBJ2-5; the match to TRBD1 covers 7 bases. The length of the CDR3 is 14 residues. V shed 4 bases and J 2 bases; nucleotides not matched to a gene: 5. Germline V gene lookup returns CDR1 SGHRS and CDR2 YFSETQ. The CDR3 coding sequence is TGCGCCAGCAGCAACGTACAGGGGCAAGAGACCCAGTACTTC. This encodes CASSNVQGQETQYF.

In this sample, this clonotype turned up a few times. The chain links TRBV15 to TRBJ2-7, with D perhaps given as TRBD1 or TRBD2 (6 bases each). Germline V gene sequence: CDR1 LNHNV, CDR2 YYDKDF (reference sequence). V was cut by 7 bases and J by 5 bases, with 15 bases left in between. The CDR3 has 13 amino acids. The CDR3 nucleotides are TGTGCCACCAACCTAAGAGGGGGGAACGAGCAGTACTTC. Translation gives CATNLRGGNEQYF.

The genes are TRBV27 and TRBJ2-5; 10 bases are a match to TRBD2. The CDR3 length is 21 residues. The J segment lost 5 bases and the V segment lost 5 bases, leaving 26 bases of the junction unmatched. Germline assignment: CDR1 MNHEY and CDR2 SMNVEV (reference sequence). In nucleotides, the CDR3 is TGTGCCAGCAGTCTCATTTTCCCCAGCCCCCTACTAGCGGGAAGAGGGGAGACCCAGTACTTC. Residues: CASSLIFPSPLLAGRGETQYF.

The V call is TRBV3-1, the J call TRBJ1-3; TRBD1 aligns across 8 bases. J was trimmed by 0 bases and V by 6 bases; bases with no gene match: 16. The CDR3 sequence is 19 residues long. Germline assignment: CDR1 LGHDT and CDR2 YNNKEL (reference sequence). The chain's CDR3 is CASSPRQGYVLSSGNTIYF. CDR3 nucleotide sequence: TGTGCCAGCAGTCCCCGACAGGGGTACGTCCTTAGCTCTGGAAACACCATATATTTT.

This rearrangement joins TRBV19 to TRBJ2-2; D is undetermined. V lost 5 bases to trimming and J lost 0 bases, with 4 bases between them. The CDR3 sequence is 13 residues long. The V gene's germline CDR1 is LNHDA and CDR2 SQIVND (reference sequence). The CDR3 region has the DNA TGTGCCAGTAGTCACGCGAACACCGGGGAGCTGTTTTTT. Amino acid sequence: CASSHANTGELFF.

The chain has TRBV20-1 and TRBJ2-3; D may be TRBD1 (5 bases). The CDR3 is made up of 16 amino acids. The ends were cut back, 3 bases at V and 0 bases at J, with 16 bases in the middle. Germline CDR1 reads DFQATT; CDR2 reads SNEGSKA (reference sequence). Here the CDR3 reads CSASRGQGSSTDTQYF. CDR3 coding DNA: TGCAGTGCTAGTCGTGGGCAGGGCTCTAGCACAGATACGCAGTATTTT.

In its sample, this clonotype was seen a few times. The chain joins TRBV12-3 or TRBV12-4 to TRBJ2-3; 8 bases are shared with TRBD2. The junction had 4 bases not matched to a gene; V was cut back by 5 bases and J by 0 bases. The length of the CDR3 is 15 residues. In DNA form, the CDR3 reads TGTGCCAGCAGTATTAGCGGGGCTAGCACAGATACGCAGTATTTT. It yields the protein CASSISGASTDTQYF.

This clonotype was counted only a few times. J is TRBJ1-2 and V is TRBV5-1; D might be TRBD1 (5 bases). CDR3 length: 14 amino acids. V shed 0 bases and J shed 3 bases, with 9 bases lying between them. CDR1 is SGHRS, CDR2 YFSETQ, per germline. CDR3 residues: CASSLGLGHYGYTF. CDR3 nucleotide sequence: TGCGCCAGCAGCTTGGGTCTGGGACACTATGGCTACACCTTC.

The rearrangement joins TRBV5-1 to TRBJ1-4; 8 bases agree with TRBD1. There are 16 residues in the CDR3. Per germline, CDR1 SGHRS and CDR2 YFSETQ. The trim removed 3 bases at V and 8 bases at J, leaving 12 bases unmatched. CDR3 bases: TGCGCCAGCAGCTGGAAGGGGTCAGGGGGCGGAGAAAAACTGTTTTTT. Its translation is CASSWKGSGGGEKLFF.

This chain joins TRBV5-1 and TRBJ2-5; the match to TRBD2 covers 10 bases. Germline CDR1 reads SGHRS; CDR2 reads YFSETQ. The CDR3 spans 14 residues. V was clipped by 2 bases and J by 5 bases; unmatched bases: 3. The CDR3 bases are TGCGCCAGCAGCTTTAGGACTAGCGGCGAGACCCAGTACTTC. The encoded protein is CASSFRTSGETQYF.

The chain uses TRBV3-1 and TRBJ2-1; 11 bases map to TRBD2. The germline V gene encodes CDR1 LGHDT and CDR2 YNNKEL (reference sequence). This CDR3 is built from 20 residues. With V trimmed by 3 bases and J by 5 bases, 18 bases remained unmatched. CDR3 sequence: CASSHSPGLAVPGGNNEQFF. The CDR3 DNA follows: TGTGCCAGCAGCCATTCGCCGGGACTAGCGGTTCCCGGGGGAAACAATGAGCAGTTCTTC.

V usage is TRBV20-1 and J usage is TRBJ2-4; 9 bases align to TRBD1. The germline CDR1 and CDR2 sequences are DFQATT and SNEGSKA (reference sequence). Trimming took 5 bases from V and 6 from J; bases not matched to a gene: 11. This CDR3 comprises 15 residues. CDR3 DNA sequence: TGCAGTGCTGGGGGACAGGGACACGGAGTAAACATTCAGTACTTC. The encoded protein is CSAGGQGHGVNIQYF.

V usage is TRBV2 and J usage is TRBJ2-1; 11 positions match TRBD2. This CDR3 comprises 18 residues. Germline CDR1 is SNHLY and CDR2 is FYNNEI. V was pared by 4 bases and J by 1 base, with 9 bases of the junction left unmatched. CDR3 sequence: CASSGSPTSGTSYNEQFF. In nucleotides, the CDR3 is TGTGCCAGCAGTGGCAGCCCGACTAGCGGGACTTCCTACAATGAGCAGTTCTTC.

The sample holds a few counts of this clonotype. The chain joins TRBV20-1 to TRBJ2-1, with 8 bases fitting TRBD2. The germline CDR1 and CDR2 sequences are DFQATT and SNEGSKA (reference sequence). J was trimmed by 6 bases and V by 6 bases; bases with no gene match: 7. The CDR3 covers 13 residues. The CDR3 reads CSASGTRPNEQFF. CDR3 nucleotide sequence: TGCAGTGCATCGGGGACTAGACCCAATGAGCAGTTCTTC.

The rearrangement uses TRBV5-1 and TRBJ2-3; the D gene is possibly TRBD1 (6 bases). CDR1 and CDR2 from the germline V gene are SGHRS and YFSETQ. The CDR3 is made up of 13 amino acids. The V end was cut by 0 bases, the J end by 6 bases, with 8 bases between. The CDR3 reads CASSLGDIDTQYF. The CDR3 bases are TGCGCCAGCAGCTTGGGGGACATCGATACGCAGTATTTT.

J is TRBJ1-5 and V is TRBV20-1; possible D gene TRBD1, 5 bases. The CDR3 consists of 13 residues. CDR1 and CDR2 (germline): DFQATT, SNEGSKA (reference sequence). V gave up 7 bases and J gave up 4 bases, with 14 bases separating them. CDR3 region: CSGAGGGNQPQHF. CDR3 DNA sequence: TGCAGTGGGGCAGGTGGGGGGAATCAGCCCCAGCATTTT.

The chain joins TRBV5-6 to TRBJ2-4; 9 bases map to TRBD1. The germline gives CDR1 SGHDT, CDR2 YYEEEE. The ends lost 4 bases at V and 8 bases at J; junction bases unmatched: 10. The CDR3 has 15 amino acids. The CDR3 loop reads CASSTGDRGSHIQYF. CDR3 nucleotides: TGTGCCAGCAGCACCGGCGACAGGGGGAGTCACATTCAGTACTTC.

The V call is TRBV4-1, the J call TRBJ2-5; D ambiguous. V dropped 4 bases and J dropped 1 base, with 10 bases sitting between them. CDR1 is MGHRA and CDR2 is YSYEKL in the germline V gene. The length of the CDR3 is 14 residues. CDR3 sequence reads: CASSRLATQETQYF. Here the CDR3 DNA reads TGCGCCAGCAGCCGTCTGGCCACCCAAGAGACCCAGTACTTC.